This entry is about one TCR beta chain. Only in-frame clones appear in the TCRdb table, and some are missing; sequencing was by immunoSEQ multiplex PCR. The table lists 600,000 or so clones, approximately 89% of them singletons. The source of the sample is a study of shared T cell receptors in the human thymus. The sample also formed part of further work on human thymus T cells.

Sequencing was performed on thymocytes. The origin of this receptor is a boy less than two years old with a congenital heart defect.

CDR3 nucleotides: TGCGCCAGCAGGGCGCCCCAGCATTTT. Translation: CASRAPQHF. The chain uses TRBV5-1 and TRBJ1-5; D gene unclear. Trimming left V 5 bases short and J 9 bases short, with 3 bases between. The CDR3 has 9 residues. CDR1 is SGHRS and CDR2 is YFSETQ in the germline V gene.